The 20 T cell receptor beta chains in this list originate from one sample, sequenced in a study of PD-1 blockade in classical Hodgkin lymphoma (dated by TCRdb to between 2020 and 2021). Library prep was done by the immunoSEQ multiplex PCR assay. Sourced from immuneACCESS, this table was stored by TCRdb with only in-frame sequences that have V and J called. A share of the clones is absent; for the studies checked, an unresolved V gene accounts for under half, and the remainder has no known explanation. For this sample the table gives more than 15,000 clones, of which about 85% were detected only once. The top ten clones comprise around 4.2% of the sample. In light of the paper, this sample's time point label describes: newly diagnosed, previously untreated cHL patient sample. Sequencing used peripheral blood mononuclear cells (PBMCs). The receptor set was obtained from a human donor with classical Hodgkin lymphoma.

The chain recombines TRBV28 with TRBJ2-5; D remains unclear. The CDR3 sequence is 14 residues long. The V gene lost 5 bases and the J gene lost 5 bases, with 15 bases spanning the gap. CDR1 MDHEN and CDR2 SYDVKM come from the germline V gene. This chain's CDR3 is CASSRLPRRETQYF. The CDR3 DNA reads as TGTGCCAGCAGTCGTCTCCCCAGGCGGGAGACCCAGTACTTC.

V gene TRBV11-2 combines with J gene TRBJ1-4; 9 nucleotides agree with TRBD1. Germline CDR1 is SGHAT and CDR2 is FQNNGV. The CDR3 loop spans 16 amino acids. V gave up 5 bases and J gave up 4 bases; unmatched junction bases: 8. The CDR3 protein is CASSRRQGESNEKLFF. The DNA of the CDR3 is TGTGCCAGCAGCCGTAGACAGGGGGAGAGTAATGAAAAACTGTTTTTT.

This chain links TRBV4-3 with TRBJ1-1; D possibly corresponds to TRBD1 (6 bases). Germline V CDR1 and CDR2: LGHNA, YSLEER. Deletions cut 4 bases from V and 0 bases from J, with 12 bases between. CDR3 size: 15 residues. CDR3 amino acids: CASSRRQGMNTEAFF. The CDR3 DNA reads TGCGCCAGCAGCCGGCGGCAGGGGATGAACACTGAAGCTTTCTTT.

The V gene is TRBV5-4, the J gene TRBJ2-1; 9 bases agree with TRBD1. The CDR3 is 15 amino acids. Germline V CDR1 and CDR2: SGHNT, YYREEE (reference sequence). J lost 7 bases, V lost 5 bases, and 10 bases had no gene match. The CDR3 nucleotides read TGTGCCAGCAGACCTGGACAGGGGTCCCTGAATGAGCAGTTCTTC. This gives the protein CASRPGQGSLNEQFF.

This clone occurred a few times. The V call is TRBV6-1, the J call TRBJ1-5; possible D gene TRBD1, 5 bases. Germline loops: CDR1 MNHNS, CDR2 SASEGT. The CDR3 is 14 amino acids. The ends were cut back, 3 bases at V and 7 bases at J, with 13 bases in the middle. DNA of the CDR3: TGTGCCAGCAGTGACAGGGCGTGGGGCCAGCCCCAGCATTTT. Translated, it gives CASSDRAWGQPQHF.

The sample holds a few counts of this clone. The gene calls are TRBV29-1 and TRBJ2-1; no firm D call. The CDR3 runs to 10 residues. Germline-derived CDR1 and CDR2 are SQVTM and ANQGSEA. V was pared by 7 bases and J by 12 bases, with 13 bases between. In nucleotides, the CDR3 is TGCAGCGCCAGATCGGGTAGGCAGTTCTTC. Its protein product is CSARSGRQFF.

This clone has only a few counts. The genes are TRBV5-1 and TRBJ2-3, with D possibly being TRBD1 (6 bases). This CDR3 has 13 amino acids. The ends were cut back, 7 bases at V and 0 bases at J, with 9 bases in the middle. Per germline, CDR1 SGHRS and CDR2 YFSETQ. The CDR3 bases are TGCGCCAGCGGGCAGGGGAGCACAGATACGCAGTATTTT. Residues: CASGQGSTDTQYF.

The chain links TRBV7-2 to TRBJ2-7; no definite D call. Deletions cut 3 bases from V and 1 base from J, with 7 bases between. Germline CDR1 SGHTA, CDR2 FQGNSA. The CDR3 is made up of 13 amino acids. CDR3 amino acids: CASSLVQSYEQYF. In DNA, the CDR3 is TGTGCCAGCAGCTTGGTCCAGTCCTACGAGCAGTACTTC.

This clone was found a few times. The chain carries TRBV13 and TRBJ2-1; D unresolved. The CDR3 loop spans 12 amino acids. V was clipped by 4 bases and J by 4 bases, with 5 bases between them. Germline V gene sequence: CDR1 PRHDT, CDR2 FYEKMQ (reference sequence). The CDR3 nucleotides are TGTGCCAGCAGCTCAGATTACAATGAGCAGTTCTTC. Amino acid sequence: CASSSDYNEQFF.

The chain carries TRBV18 and TRBJ2-1; tentative D call: TRBD1 (6 bases). V was pared by 8 bases and J by 9 bases, with 14 bases between. The germline V gene encodes CDR1 KGHSH and CDR2 LQKENI. This CDR3 comprises 12 residues. CDR3 residues: CASQGQYSEQFF. The CDR3 DNA sequence: TGTGCCAGCCAAGGACAGTATAGTGAGCAGTTCTTC.

The gene calls are TRBV19 and TRBJ2-3; D possibly uses TRBD1 or TRBD2 (5 bases each). Trimming stripped 3 bases from V and 1 base from J, with 11 bases between. This CDR3 is 15 amino acids long. CDR1 and CDR2 (germline): LNHDA, SQIVND (reference sequence). For the CDR3, the DNA is TGTGCCAGTAGTATTGGGGGATGGGGCACAGATACGCAGTATTTT. As protein: CASSIGGWGTDTQYF. Variable domain in full (rest from reference TRBV19 and TRBJ2-3): DGGITQSPKYLFRKEGQNVTLSCEQNLNHDAMYWYRQDPGQGLRLIYYSQIVNDFQKGDIAEGYSVSREKKESFPLTVTSAQKNPTAFYLCASSIGGWGTDTQYFGPGTRLTVL.

V and J are TRBV11-2 and TRBJ2-7; D unclear. This CDR3 is built from 15 residues. Germline V lookup: CDR1 SGHAT, CDR2 FQNNGV. The V and J ends lost 2 bases and 3 bases respectively, with 14 bases between them. The CDR3 sequence: CASSLLYIGGYEQYF. The CDR3 DNA reads TGTGCCAGCAGCTTACTCTATATCGGCGGCTACGAGCAGTACTTC.

The V gene is TRBV30, the J gene TRBJ2-7; D is uncertain. The CDR3 runs 13 residues. V lost 4 bases, J lost 3 bases, and 13 bases lay in between. Per the germline V gene, CDR1 is GTSNPN and CDR2 is SVGIG (reference sequence). Here the CDR3 reads CAWTARTYYEQYF. CDR3 in DNA: TGTGCCTGGACCGCCAGAACTTACTACGAGCAGTACTTC.

The V and J genes are TRBV29-1 and TRBJ2-3, with D uncertain. The V gene's germline CDR1 is SQVTM and CDR2 ANQGSEA. V gave up 7 bases and J gave up 0 bases, with 14 bases separating them. The CDR3 sequence is 14 residues long. The CDR3 reads CSAEGSTSTDTQYF. The CDR3 region has the DNA TGCAGCGCCGAAGGCAGTACTAGCACAGATACGCAGTATTTT.

V is TRBV9 and J is TRBJ2-7; 9 positions agree with TRBD1. V was pared by 3 bases and J by 2 bases, with 6 bases of the junction left unmatched. The CDR3 spans 15 residues. The V gene's germline CDR1 is SGDLS and CDR2 YYNGEE. The CDR3 coding sequence is TGTGCCAGCAGCGCCGGACAGGGGTTGACCTACGAGCAGTACTTC. It yields the protein CASSAGQGLTYEQYF.

The chain is built from TRBV10-3 and TRBJ2-2, with D perhaps TRBD1 (7 bases). V shed 2 bases and J shed 5 bases, with 12 bases lying between them. The CDR3 spans 15 residues. The germline V gene has CDR1 ENHRY and CDR2 SYGVKD. CDR3 bases: TGTGCCATCAGTGAGGCCCAGGGGGGAACCGGGGAGCTGTTTTTT. The encoded protein is CAISEAQGGTGELFF.

This chain connects TRBV10-1 to TRBJ2-7; D is uncertain. V lost 3 bases and J lost 0, with 9 bases in between. CDR3 length equals 14 residues. CDR1 and CDR2 from the germline V gene are WNHNN and SYGVQD (reference sequence). The CDR3 reads CASSDDGNSYEQYF. In DNA, the CDR3 is TGCGCCAGCAGTGATGACGGTAACTCCTACGAGCAGTACTTC.

The chain links TRBV19 to TRBJ1-5; TRBD1 matches at 8 bases. Per germline, CDR1 LNHDA and CDR2 SQIVND (reference sequence). There are 15 residues in the CDR3. The trim removed 9 bases at V and 0 bases at J, leaving 7 bases unmatched. The CDR3 protein is CASLRTGYSNQPQHF. The CDR3 DNA sequence: TGTGCCAGCCTTCGGACAGGGTATAGCAATCAGCCCCAGCATTTT.

V gene TRBV11-2 combines with J gene TRBJ2-1; unclear D gene. Between the trimmed V and J ends, which lost 0 bases and 8 bases, there was a span of 5 bases. The CDR3 spans 12 residues. Germline V gene data show CDR1 as SGHAT and CDR2 as FQNNGV. The CDR3 reads CASSLEQYEQFF. The CDR3 DNA sequence: TGTGCCAGCAGCTTAGAGCAGTATGAGCAGTTCTTC.

The CDR3 spells CASSYSTGPTNYGYTF. In nucleotides, the CDR3 is TGTGCCAGCAGTTACTCAACTGGGCCCACTAACTATGGCTACACCTTC. The chain is built from TRBV6-5 and TRBJ1-2; no definite D call. The germline gives CDR1 MNHEY, CDR2 SVGAGI. The V and J ends lost 0 bases and 0 bases respectively, with 11 bases between them. The CDR3 runs 16 residues.